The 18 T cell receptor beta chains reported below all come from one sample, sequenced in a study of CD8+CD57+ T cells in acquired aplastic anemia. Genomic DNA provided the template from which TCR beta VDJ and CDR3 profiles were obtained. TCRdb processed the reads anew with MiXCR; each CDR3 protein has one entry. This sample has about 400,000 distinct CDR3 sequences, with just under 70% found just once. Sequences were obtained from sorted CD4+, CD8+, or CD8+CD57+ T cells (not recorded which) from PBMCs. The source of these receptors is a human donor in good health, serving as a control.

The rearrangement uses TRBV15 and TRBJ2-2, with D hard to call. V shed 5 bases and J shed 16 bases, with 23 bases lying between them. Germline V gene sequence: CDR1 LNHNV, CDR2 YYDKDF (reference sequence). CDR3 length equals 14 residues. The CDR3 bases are TGTGCCACCAGCTCAGGACGTGGAACCGAGGCGCAGTTTTTT. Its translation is CATSSGRGTEAQFF.

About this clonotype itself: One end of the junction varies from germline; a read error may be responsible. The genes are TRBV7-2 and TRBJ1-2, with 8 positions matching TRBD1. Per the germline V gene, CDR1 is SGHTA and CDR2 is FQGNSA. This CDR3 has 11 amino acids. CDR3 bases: TGTGCCAGCAGCCTTCGACAGGGGTACAACTTT. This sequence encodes CASSLRQGYNF.

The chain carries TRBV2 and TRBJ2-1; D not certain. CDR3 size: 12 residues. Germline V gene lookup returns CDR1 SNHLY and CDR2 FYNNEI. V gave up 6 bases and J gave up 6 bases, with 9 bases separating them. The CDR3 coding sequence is TGTGCCAGCAGCGCAAACAGCAATGAGCAGTTCTTC. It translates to CASSANSNEQFF.

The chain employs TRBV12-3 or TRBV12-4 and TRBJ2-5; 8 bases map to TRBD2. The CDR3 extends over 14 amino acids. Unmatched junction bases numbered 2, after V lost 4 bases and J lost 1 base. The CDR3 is CASSSGGAQETQYF. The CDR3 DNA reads TGTGCCAGCAGTTCCGGGGGGGCCCAAGAGACCCAGTACTTC.

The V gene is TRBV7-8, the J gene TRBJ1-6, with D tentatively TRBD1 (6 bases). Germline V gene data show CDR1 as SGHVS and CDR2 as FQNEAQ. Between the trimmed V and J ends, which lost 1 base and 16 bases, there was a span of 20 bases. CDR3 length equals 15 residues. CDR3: CASSLGRGHQTELHF. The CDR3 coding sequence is TGTGCCAGCAGCTTAGGTAGGGGACATCAAACTGAGCTCCACTTT.

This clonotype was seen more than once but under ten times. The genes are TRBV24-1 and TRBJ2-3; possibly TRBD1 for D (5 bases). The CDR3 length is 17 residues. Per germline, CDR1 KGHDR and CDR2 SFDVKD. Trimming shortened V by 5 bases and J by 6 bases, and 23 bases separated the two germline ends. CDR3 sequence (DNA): TGTGCCACCAGTGGTCTCAATACCAGGGTGATGAGGGATACGCAGTATTTT. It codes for CATSGLNTRVMRDTQYF.

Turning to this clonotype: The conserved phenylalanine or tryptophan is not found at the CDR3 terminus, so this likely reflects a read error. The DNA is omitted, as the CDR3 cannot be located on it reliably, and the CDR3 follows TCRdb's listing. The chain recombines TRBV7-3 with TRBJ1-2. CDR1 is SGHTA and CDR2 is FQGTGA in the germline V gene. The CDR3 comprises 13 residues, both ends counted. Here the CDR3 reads CASSAELAGGSYE.

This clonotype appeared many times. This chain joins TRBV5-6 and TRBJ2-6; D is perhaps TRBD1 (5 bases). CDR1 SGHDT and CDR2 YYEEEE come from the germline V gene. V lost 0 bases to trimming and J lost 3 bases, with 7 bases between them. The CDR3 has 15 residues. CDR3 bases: TGTGCCAGCAGCTTGGAGCAGGGTGGGGCCAACGTCCTGACTTTC. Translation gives CASSLEQGGANVLTF. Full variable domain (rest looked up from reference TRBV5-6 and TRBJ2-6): DAGVTQSPTHLIKTRGQQVTLRCSPKSGHDTVSWYQQALGQGPQFIFQYYEEEERQRGNFPDRFSGHQFPNYSSELNVNALLLGDSALYLCASSLEQGGANVLTFGAGSRLTVL.

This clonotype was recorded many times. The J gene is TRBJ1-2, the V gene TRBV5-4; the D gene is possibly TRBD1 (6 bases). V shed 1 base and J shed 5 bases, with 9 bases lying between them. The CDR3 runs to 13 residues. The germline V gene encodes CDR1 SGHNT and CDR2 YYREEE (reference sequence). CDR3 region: CASSLRGGYGYTF. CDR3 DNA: TGTGCCAGCAGCTTGAGGGGGGGATATGGCTACACCTTC.

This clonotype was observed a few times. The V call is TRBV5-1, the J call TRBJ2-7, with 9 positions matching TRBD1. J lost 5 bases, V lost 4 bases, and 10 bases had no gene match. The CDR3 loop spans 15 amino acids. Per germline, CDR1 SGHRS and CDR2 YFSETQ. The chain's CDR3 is CASSPPWTGENEQYF. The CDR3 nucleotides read TGCGCCAGCAGCCCCCCTTGGACAGGGGAAAACGAGCAGTACTTC. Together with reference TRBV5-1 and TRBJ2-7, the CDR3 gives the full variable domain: KAGVTQTPRYLIKTRGQQVTLSCSPISGHRSVSWYQQTPGQGLQFLFEYFSETQRNKGNFPGRFSGRQFSNSRSEMNVSTLELGDSALYLCASSPPWTGENEQYFGPGTRLTVT.

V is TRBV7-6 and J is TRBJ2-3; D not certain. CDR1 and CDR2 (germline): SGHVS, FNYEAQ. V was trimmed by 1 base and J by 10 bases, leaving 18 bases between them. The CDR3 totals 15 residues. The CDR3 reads CASSLGTLATEPQYF. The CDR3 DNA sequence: TGTGCCAGCAGCTTAGGGACGCTCGCCACAGAGCCGCAGTATTTT.

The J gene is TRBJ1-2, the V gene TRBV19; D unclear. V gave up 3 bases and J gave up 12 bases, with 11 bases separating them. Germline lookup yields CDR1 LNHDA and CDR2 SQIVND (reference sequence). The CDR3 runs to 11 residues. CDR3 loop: CASSIGPTNTF. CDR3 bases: TGTGCCAGTAGTATTGGTCCGACGAACACCTTC.

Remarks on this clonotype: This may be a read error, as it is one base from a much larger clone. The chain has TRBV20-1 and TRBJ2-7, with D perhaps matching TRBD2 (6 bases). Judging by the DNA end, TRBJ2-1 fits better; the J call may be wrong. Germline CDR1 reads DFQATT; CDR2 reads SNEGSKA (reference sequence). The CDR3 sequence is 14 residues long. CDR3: CSAISGLRNNGQFF. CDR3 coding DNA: TGCAGTGCTATCAGCGGGCTCCGCAACAATGGGCAGTTCTTC.

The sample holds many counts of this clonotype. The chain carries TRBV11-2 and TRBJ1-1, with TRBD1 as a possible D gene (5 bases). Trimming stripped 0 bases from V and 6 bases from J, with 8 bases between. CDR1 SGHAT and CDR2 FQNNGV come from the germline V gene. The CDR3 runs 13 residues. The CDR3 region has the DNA TGTGCCAGCAGCTTAGATCGGGGGGCTGAAGCTTTCTTT. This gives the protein CASSLDRGAEAFF.

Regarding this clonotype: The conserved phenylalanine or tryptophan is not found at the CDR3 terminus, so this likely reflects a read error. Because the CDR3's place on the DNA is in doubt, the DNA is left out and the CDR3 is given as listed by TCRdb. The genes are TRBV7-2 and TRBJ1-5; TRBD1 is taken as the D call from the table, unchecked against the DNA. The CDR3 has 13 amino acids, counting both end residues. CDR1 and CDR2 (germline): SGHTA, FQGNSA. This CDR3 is CASEAGQGESYGN.

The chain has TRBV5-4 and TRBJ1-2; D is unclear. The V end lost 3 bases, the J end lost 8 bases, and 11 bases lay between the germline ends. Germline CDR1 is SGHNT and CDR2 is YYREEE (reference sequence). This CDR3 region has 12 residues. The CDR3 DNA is TGTGCCAGCAGCTCGGAACGAGCGGGCTACACCTTC. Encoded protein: CASSSERAGYTF. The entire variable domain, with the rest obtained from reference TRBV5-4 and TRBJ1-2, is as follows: ETGVTQSPTHLIKTRGQQVTLRCSSQSGHNTVSWYQQALGQGPQFIFQYYREEENGRGNFPPRFSGLQFPNYSSELNVNALELDDSALYLCASSSERAGYTFGSGTRLTVV.

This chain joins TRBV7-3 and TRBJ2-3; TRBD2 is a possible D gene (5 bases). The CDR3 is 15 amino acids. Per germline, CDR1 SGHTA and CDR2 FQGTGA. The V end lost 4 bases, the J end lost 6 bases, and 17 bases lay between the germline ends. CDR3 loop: CASSSQADHKDTQYF. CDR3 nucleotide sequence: TGTGCCAGCAGCTCACAAGCGGACCACAAGGATACGCAGTATTTT.

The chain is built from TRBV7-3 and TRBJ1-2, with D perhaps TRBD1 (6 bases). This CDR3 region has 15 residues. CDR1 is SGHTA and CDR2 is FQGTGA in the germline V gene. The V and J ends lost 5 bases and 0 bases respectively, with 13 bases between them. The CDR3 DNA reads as TGTGCCAGCAGCCGTCGGACAGAAGCTAACTATGGCTACACCTTC. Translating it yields CASSRRTEANYGYTF. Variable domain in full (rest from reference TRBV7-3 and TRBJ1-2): GAGVSQTPSNKVTEKGKYVELRCDPISGHTALYWYRQSLGQGPEFLIYFQGTGAADDSGLPNDRFFAVRPEGSVSTLKIQRTERGDSAVYLCASSRRTEANYGYTFGSGTRLTVV.